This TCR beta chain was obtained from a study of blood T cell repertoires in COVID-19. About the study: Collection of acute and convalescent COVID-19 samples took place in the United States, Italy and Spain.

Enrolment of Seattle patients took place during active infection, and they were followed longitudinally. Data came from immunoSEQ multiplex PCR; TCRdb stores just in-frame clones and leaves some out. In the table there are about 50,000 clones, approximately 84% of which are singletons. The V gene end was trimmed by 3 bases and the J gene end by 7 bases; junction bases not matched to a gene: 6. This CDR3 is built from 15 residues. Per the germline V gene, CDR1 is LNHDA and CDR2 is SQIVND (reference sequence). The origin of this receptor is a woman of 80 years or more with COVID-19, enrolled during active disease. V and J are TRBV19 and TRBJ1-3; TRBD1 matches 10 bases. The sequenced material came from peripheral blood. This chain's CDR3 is CASSMTGQGRNTIYF. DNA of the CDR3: TGTGCCAGTAGTATGACGGGACAGGGGCGGAACACCATATATTTT.